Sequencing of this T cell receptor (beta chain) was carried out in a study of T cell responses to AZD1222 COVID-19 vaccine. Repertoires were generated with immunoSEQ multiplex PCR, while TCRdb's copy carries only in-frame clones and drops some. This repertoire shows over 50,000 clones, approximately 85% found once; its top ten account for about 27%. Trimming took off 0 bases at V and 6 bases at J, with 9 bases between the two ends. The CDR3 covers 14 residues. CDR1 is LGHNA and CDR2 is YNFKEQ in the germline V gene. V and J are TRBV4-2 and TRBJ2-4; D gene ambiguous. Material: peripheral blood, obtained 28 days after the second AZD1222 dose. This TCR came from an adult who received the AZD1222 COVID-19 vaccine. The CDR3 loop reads CASSQDMVGNIQYF. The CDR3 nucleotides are TGTGCCAGCAGCCAAGACATGGTTGGAAACATTCAGTACTTC.